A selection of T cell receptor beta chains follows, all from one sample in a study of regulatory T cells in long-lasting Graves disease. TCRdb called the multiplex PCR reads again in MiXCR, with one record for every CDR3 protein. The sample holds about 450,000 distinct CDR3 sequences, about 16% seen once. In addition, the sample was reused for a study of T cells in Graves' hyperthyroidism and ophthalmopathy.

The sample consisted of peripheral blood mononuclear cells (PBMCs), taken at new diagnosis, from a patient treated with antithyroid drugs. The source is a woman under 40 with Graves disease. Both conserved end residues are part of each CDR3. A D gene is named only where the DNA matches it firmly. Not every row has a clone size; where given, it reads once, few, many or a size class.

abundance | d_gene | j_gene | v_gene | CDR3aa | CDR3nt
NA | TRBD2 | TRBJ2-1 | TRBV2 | CASRNTSGRADEQFF | TGTGCCAGCAGAAATACTAGCGGGAGGGCCGATGAGCAGTTCTTC
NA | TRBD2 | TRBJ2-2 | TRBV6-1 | CASSDSSGSVAGELFF | TGTGCCAGCAGTGATTCCAGCGGGAGTGTAGCCGGGGAGCTGTTTTTT
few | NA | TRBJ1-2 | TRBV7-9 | CASSLEDGLYGYTF | TGTGCCAGCAGCTTAGAGGACGGCCTCTATGGCTACACCTTC
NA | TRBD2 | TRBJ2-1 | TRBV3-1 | CASSGHGTSGSRNEQFF | TGTGCCAGCAGCGGCCACGGGACTAGCGGGAGTAGGAATGAGCAGTTCTTC
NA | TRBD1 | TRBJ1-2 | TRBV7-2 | CASSLGQGEGYTF | TGTGCCAGCAGCTTAGGACAGGGAGAAGGCTACACCTTC
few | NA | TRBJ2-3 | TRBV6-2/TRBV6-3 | CASSYRQGDTQYF | TGTGCCAGCAGTTACCGCCAGGGAGATACGCAGTATTTT
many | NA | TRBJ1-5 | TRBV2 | CASSETVGDGAQHF | TGTGCCAGCAGTGAAACGGTCGGGGATGGGGCCCAGCATTTT
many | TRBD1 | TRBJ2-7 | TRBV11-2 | CASSSDTWTGDSYEQYF | TGTGCCAGCAGCTCCGATACGTGGACAGGTGACTCCTACGAGCAGTACTTC
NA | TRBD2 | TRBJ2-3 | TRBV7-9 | CASSPRGRGWVTDTQYF | TGTGCCAGCAGCCCCCGAGGGAGGGGTTGGGTCACAGATACGCAGTATTTT
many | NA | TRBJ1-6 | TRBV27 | CASSLSIGNSPLHF | TGTGCCAGCAGTTTATCTATCGGGAATTCACCCCTCCACTTT
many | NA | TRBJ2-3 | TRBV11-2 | CASSAPQGTSTDTQYF | TGTGCCAGCAGCGCGCCCCAGGGTACGAGCACAGATACGCAGTATTTT
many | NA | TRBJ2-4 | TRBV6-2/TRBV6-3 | CASSPKGSRDQYF | TGTGCCAGCAGCCCCAAGGGGTCCAGGGATCAGTACTTC
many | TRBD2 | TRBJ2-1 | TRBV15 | CATSRGTSGTDEQFF | TGTGCCACCAGCAGGGGGACTAGCGGGACCGATGAGCAGTTCTTC
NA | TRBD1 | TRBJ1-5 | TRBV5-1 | CASSSTGDGQPQHF | TGCGCCAGCAGCAGCACAGGGGATGGTCAGCCCCAGCATTTT
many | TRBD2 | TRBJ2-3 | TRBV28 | CASSLRAGVGDTQYF | TGTGCCAGCAGTTTACGAGCGGGAGTGGGAGATACGCAGTATTTT
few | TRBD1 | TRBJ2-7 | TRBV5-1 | CASSLRDRGLGYEQYF | TGCGCCAGCAGCCTCCGGGACAGGGGACTAGGTTACGAGCAGTACTTC
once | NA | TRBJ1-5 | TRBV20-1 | CSARDLYGNQPQHF | TGCAGTGCTAGAGATTTATACGGAAATCAGCCCCAGCATTTT
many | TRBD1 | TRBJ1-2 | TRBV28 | CASSFQDRGYGYTF | TGTGCCAGCAGTTTTCAAGACAGGGGCTATGGCTACACCTTC
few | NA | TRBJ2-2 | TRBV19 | CASSKRGLGGTGELFF | TGTGCCAGTAGTAAAAGGGGGTTAGGAGGAACCGGGGAGCTGTTTTTT
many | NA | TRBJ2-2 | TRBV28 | CASSLTVAPANTGELFF | TGTGCCAGCAGTTTAACCGTGGCTCCGGCGAACACCGGGGAGCTGTTTTTT
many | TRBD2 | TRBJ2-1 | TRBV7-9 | CASSWTAWSSGQGYNEQFF | TGTGCCAGCAGCTGGACCGCGTGGTCTAGCGGCCAGGGCTACAATGAGCAGTTCTTC
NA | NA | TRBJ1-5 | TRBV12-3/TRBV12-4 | CASSWGREGQPQHF | TGTGCCAGCAGTTGGGGCAGGGAGGGGCAGCCCCAGCATTTT
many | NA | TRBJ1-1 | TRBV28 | CASSPGTTAEAFF | TGTGCCAGCAGCCCTGGGACTACCGCTGAAGCTTTCTTT
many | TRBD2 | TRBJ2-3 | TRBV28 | CASRRTSGRGDTQYF | TGTGCCAGCAGGAGGACTAGCGGGAGGGGAGATACGCAGTATTTT
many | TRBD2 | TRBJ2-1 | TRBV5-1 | CASSLVAGRALNEQFF | TGCGCCAGCAGCTTGGTGGCCGGGAGGGCCCTCAATGAGCAGTTCTTC
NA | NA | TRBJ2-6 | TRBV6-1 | CASSELAGANVLTF | TGTGCCAGCAGTGAACTAGCTGGGGCCAACGTCCTGACTTTC
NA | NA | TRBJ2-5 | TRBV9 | CASSVSEGSRETQYF | TGTGCCAGCAGCGTAAGTGAGGGATCCCGAGAGACCCAGTACTTC
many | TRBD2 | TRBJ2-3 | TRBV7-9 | CASTLAGGPDTQYF | TGTGCCAGCACCCTAGCGGGAGGACCAGATACGCAGTATTTT
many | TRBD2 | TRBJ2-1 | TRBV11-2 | CASSLRGGTRSVHNEQFF | TGTGCCAGCAGCTTAAGGGGAGGGACTAGGTCAGTCCACAATGAGCAGTTCTTC
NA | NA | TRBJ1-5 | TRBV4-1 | CASSRWTRGNQPQHF | TGCGCCAGCAGCCGATGGACACGGGGCAATCAGCCCCAGCATTTT
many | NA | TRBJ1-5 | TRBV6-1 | CASSSSGLPGRDHSNQPQHF | TGTGCCAGCAGCTCATCCGGGCTCCCGGGCAGGGATCATAGCAATCAGCCCCAGCATTTT
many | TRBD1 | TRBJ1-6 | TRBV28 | CASSTPDRGYSSPLHF | TGTGCCAGCAGTACCCCGGACAGGGGCTACAGTTCACCCCTCCACTTT
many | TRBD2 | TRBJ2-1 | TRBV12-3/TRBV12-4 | CASSFTAGGNEQFF | TGTGCCAGCAGTTTCACGGCGGGGGGGAATGAGCAGTTCTTC
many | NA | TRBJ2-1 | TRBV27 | CASSRRVSGDDSSYNEQFF | TGTGCCAGCAGCAGAAGGGTCTCGGGGGACGACAGCTCCTACAATGAGCAGTTCTTC
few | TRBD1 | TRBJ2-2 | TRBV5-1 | CASSHGTATSGELFF | TGCGCCAGCAGCCATGGGACAGCCACGTCCGGGGAGCTGTTTTTT
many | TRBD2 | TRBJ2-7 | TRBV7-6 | CASSASQGGSIYEQYF | TGTGCCAGCAGCGCCAGTCAAGGCGGGAGTATCTACGAGCAGTACTTC
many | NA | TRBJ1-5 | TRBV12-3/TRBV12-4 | CASSPGTEGRPQHF | TGTGCCAGCAGTCCCGGGACGGAGGGAAGGCCCCAGCATTTT
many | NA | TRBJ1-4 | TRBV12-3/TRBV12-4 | CASSDGQREKLFF | TGTGCCAGCAGTGACGGACAGCGGGAAAAACTGTTTTTT
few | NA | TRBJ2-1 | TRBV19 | CASSIGSRYSSSYNEQFF | TGTGCCAGTAGTATAGGTTCTCGCTATAGCAGTTCCTACAATGAGCAGTTCTTC
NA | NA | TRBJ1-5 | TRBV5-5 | CASNHLEGGNQPQHF | TGTGCCAGCAACCATTTGGAGGGAGGCAATCAGCCCCAGCATTTT
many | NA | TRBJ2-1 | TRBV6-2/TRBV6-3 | CASSYQGPQGEQFF | TGTGCCAGCAGTTACCAGGGGCCACAGGGTGAGCAGTTCTTC
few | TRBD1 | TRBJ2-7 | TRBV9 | CASSVGATGAAYEQYF | TGTGCCAGCAGCGTAGGAGCTACAGGGGCGGCCTACGAGCAGTACTTC
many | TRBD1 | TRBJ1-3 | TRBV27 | CASSLSFGQASSGNTIYF | TGTGCCAGCAGTTTATCCTTTGGACAGGCAAGCTCTGGAAACACCATATATTTT
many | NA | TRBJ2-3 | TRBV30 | CAWSTGMSTDTQYF | TGTGCCTGGAGTACAGGGATGAGCACAGATACGCAGTATTTT
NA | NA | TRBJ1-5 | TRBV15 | CATSRDGKNQPQHF | TGTGCCACCAGCAGAGATGGTAAAAATCAGCCCCAGCATTTT
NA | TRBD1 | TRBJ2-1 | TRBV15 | CAASSVNEGQGVPSFYNEQFF | TGTGCCGCCAGCAGTGTGAATGAAGGGCAGGGGGTTCCATCTTTCTACAATGAGCAGTTCTTC
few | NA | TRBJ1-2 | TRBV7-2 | CASSDLDRETFYGYTF | TGTGCCAGCAGCGACCTAGACCGGGAAACCTTCTATGGCTACACCTTC
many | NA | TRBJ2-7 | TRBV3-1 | CASSQEIYGLEQYF | TGTGCCAGCAGCCAAGAGATTTACGGTCTCGAGCAGTACTTC
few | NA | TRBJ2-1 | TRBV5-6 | CASSFLVSSEYNEQFF | TGTGCCAGCAGCTTTTTGGTTTCTAGCGAATACAATGAGCAGTTCTTC
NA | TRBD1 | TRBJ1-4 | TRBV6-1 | CASGSGTALRNEKLFF | TGTGCCAGCGGATCCGGGACAGCCCTGCGGAATGAAAAACTGTTTTTT
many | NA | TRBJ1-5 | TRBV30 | CAWDGAEGNQPQHF | TGTGCCTGGGACGGGGCTGAGGGCAATCAGCCCCAGCATTTT
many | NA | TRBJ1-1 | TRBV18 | CASSPSIFEAFF | TGTGCCAGCTCACCATCGATATTTGAAGCTTTCTTT
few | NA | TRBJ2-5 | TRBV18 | CASSPPLGSQETQYF | TGTGCCAGCTCACCACCGCTGGGGTCCCAAGAGACCCAGTACTTC
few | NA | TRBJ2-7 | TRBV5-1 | CASSLYSDLTYEQYF | TGCGCCAGCAGCTTGTACTCTGACCTTACCTACGAGCAGTACTTC
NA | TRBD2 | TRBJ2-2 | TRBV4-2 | CASSRSQGLGSGELFF | TGTGCCAGCAGCCGAAGCCAGGGACTAGGGTCCGGGGAGCTGTTTTTT
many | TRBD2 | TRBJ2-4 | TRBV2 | CASSGLAGGVNIQYF | TGTGCCAGCAGTGGACTAGCGGGAGGTGTAAACATTCAGTACTTC